This passage covers 2 T cell receptor beta chains from one sample sequenced in a study of OX40 agonist ivuxolimab in advanced cancers. Profiling relied on immunoSEQ multiplex PCR, and the TCRdb table lists in-frame clones only, not all of them. The table has about 91,000 clones, approximately 81% seen once. This specimen consisted of CD4+ or CD8+ T cells sorted from blood, obtained in a trial of the OX40 agonist ivuxolimab. The receptors stem from an adult with an advanced solid tumor such as melanoma, head and neck, liver or kidney cancer.

This clone was observed a handful of times. V usage is TRBV5-8 and J usage is TRBJ1-2; 8 nucleotides agree with TRBD1. The junction had 9 bases not matched to a gene; V was cut back by 5 bases and J by 3 bases. The CDR3 loop spans 15 amino acids. CDR1 and CDR2 (germline): SGHTS, YDEGEE. The CDR3 here is CASRAGTGDYYGYTF. The CDR3 DNA reads TGTGCCAGCAGGGCCGGGACAGGTGATTACTATGGCTACACCTTC.

The rearrangement links TRBV4-3 to TRBJ1-5; tentatively, D is TRBD1 (6 bases). CDR1 is LGHNA and CDR2 is YSLEER in the germline V gene. This CDR3 region has 16 residues. Trimming left V 7 bases short and J 6 bases short, with 22 bases between. CDR3 nucleotide sequence: TGCGCCAGCAATAACTCGGGACAACAATCCACTCAGCCCCAGCATTTT. It is translated as CASNNSGQQSTQPQHF.